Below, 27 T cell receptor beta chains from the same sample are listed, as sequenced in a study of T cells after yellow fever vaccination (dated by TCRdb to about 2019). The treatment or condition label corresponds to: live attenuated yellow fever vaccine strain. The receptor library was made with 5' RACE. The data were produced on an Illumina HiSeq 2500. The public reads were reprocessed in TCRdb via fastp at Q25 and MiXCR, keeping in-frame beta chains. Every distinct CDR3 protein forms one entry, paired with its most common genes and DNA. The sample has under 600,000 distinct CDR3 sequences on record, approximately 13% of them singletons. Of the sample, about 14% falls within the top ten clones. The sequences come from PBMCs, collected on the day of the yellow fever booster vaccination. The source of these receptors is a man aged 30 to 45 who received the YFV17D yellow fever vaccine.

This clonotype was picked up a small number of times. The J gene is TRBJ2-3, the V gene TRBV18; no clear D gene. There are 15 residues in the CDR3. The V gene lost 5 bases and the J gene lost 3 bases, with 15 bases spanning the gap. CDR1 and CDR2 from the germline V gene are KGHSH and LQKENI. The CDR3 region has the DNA TGTGCCAGCTCAACCGGGTCAGTAGGTACAGATACGCAGTATTTT. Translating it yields CASSTGSVGTDTQYF.

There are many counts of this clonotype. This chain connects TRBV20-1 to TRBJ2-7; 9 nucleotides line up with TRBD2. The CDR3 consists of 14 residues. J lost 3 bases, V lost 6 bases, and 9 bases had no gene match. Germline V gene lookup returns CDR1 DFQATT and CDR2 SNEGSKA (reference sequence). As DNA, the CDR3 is TGCAGTGCAGGGCCCCCAGCGGGAGGCTACGAGCAGTACTTC. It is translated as CSAGPPAGGYEQYF.

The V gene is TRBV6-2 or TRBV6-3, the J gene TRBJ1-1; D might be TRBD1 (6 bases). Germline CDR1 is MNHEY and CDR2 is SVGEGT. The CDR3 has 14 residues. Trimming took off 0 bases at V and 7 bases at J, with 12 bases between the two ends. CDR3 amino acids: CASSYSRGAHEAFF. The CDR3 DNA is TGTGCCAGCAGTTACTCGCGGGGGGCACATGAAGCTTTCTTT.

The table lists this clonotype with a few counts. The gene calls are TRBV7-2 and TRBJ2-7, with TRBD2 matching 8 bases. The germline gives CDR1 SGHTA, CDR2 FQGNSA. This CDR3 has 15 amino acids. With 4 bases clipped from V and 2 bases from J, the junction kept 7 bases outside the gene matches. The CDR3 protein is CASSSNLAGTYEQYF. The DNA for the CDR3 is TGTGCCAGCAGCTCGAACTTAGCGGGGACCTACGAGCAGTACTTC.

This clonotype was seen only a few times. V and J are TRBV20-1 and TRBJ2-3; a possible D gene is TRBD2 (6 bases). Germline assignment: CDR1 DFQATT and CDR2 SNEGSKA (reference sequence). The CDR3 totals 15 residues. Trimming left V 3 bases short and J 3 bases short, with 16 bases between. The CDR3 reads CSARAFRGITDTQYF. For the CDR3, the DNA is TGCAGTGCTAGGGCTTTCCGCGGGATTACAGATACGCAGTATTTT.

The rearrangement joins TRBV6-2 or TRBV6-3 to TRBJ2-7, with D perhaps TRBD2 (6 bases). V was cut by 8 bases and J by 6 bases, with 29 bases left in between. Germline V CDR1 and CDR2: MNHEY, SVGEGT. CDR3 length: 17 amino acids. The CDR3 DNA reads TGTGCCAGCCCCCCGACGTGGGTGGACTACCCCTCGGCCGAGCAGTACTTC. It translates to CASPPTWVDYPSAEQYF.

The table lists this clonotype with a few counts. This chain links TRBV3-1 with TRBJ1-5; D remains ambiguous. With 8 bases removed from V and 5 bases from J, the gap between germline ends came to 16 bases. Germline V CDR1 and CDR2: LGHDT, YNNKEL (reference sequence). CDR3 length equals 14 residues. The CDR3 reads CASPMWQSDQPQHF. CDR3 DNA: TGTGCCAGCCCCATGTGGCAGTCTGATCAGCCCCAGCATTTT.

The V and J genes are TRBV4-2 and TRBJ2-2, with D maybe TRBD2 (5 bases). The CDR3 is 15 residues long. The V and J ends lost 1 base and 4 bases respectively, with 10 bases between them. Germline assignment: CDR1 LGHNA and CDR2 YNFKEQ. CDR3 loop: CASSQVLEGTGELFF. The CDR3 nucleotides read TGTGCCAGCAGCCAAGTTCTAGAGGGCACCGGGGAGCTGTTTTTT.

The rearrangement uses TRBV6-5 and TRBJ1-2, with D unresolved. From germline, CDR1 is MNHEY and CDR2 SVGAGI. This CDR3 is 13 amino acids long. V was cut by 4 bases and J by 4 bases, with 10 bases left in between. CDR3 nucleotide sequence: TGTGCCAGCAGTTCCCCGGAGGGCTATGGCTACACCTTC. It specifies CASSSPEGYGYTF.

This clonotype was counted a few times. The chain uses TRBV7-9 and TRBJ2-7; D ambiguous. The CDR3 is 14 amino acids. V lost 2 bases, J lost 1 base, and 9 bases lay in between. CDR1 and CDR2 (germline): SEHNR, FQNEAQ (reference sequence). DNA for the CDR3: TGTGCCAGCAGCTTATCGGTTAATTCCTACGAGCAGTACTTC. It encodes CASSLSVNSYEQYF.

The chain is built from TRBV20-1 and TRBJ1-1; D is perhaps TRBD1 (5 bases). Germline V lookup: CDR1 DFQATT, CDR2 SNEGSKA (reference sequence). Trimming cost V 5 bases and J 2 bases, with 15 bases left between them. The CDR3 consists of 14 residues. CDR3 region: CSASPGTINTEAFF. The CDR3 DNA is TGCAGTGCTTCCCCCGGGACCATTAACACTGAAGCTTTCTTT.

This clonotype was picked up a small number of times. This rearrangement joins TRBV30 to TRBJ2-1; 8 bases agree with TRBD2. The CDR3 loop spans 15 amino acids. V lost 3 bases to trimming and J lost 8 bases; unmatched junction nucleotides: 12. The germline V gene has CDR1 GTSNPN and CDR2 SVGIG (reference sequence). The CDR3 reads CAWRSPGLGRHEQFF. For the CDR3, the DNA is TGTGCCTGGAGGTCTCCGGGACTAGGGCGTCATGAGCAGTTCTTC.

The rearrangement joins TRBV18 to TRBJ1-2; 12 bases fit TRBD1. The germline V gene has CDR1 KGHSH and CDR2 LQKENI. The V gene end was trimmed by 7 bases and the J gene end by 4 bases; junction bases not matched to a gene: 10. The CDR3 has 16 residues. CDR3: CASFPGQGAIIYGYTF. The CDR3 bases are TGTGCCAGCTTCCCGGGACAGGGGGCGATCATCTATGGCTACACCTTC.

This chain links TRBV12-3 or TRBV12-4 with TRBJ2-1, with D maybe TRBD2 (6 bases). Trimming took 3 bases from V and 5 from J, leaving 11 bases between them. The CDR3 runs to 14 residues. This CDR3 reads CASSFFAGNNEQFF. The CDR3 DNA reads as TGTGCCAGCAGTTTTTTTGCGGGGAACAATGAGCAGTTCTTC.

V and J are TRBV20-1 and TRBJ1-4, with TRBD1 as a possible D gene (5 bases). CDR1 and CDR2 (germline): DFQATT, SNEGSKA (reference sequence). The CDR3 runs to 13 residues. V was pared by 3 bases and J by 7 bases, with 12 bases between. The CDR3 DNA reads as TGCAGTGCTAGGTTGCAGGGTGTTGAAAAACTGTTTTTT. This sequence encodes CSARLQGVEKLFF.

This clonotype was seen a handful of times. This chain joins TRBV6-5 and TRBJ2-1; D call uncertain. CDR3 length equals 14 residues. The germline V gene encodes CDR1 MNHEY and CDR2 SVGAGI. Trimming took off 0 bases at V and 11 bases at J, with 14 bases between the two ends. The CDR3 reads CASSYSTSSAQQFF. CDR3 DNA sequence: TGTGCCAGCAGTTACTCGACAAGTTCCGCGCAGCAGTTCTTC.

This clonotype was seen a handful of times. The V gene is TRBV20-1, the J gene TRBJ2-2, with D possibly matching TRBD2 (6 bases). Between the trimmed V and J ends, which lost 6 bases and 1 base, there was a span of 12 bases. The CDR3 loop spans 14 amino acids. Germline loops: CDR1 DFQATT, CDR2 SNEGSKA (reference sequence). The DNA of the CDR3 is TGCAGTGCGGAGGGGAAAAAGAACACCGGGGAGCTGTTTTTT. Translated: CSAEGKKNTGELFF.

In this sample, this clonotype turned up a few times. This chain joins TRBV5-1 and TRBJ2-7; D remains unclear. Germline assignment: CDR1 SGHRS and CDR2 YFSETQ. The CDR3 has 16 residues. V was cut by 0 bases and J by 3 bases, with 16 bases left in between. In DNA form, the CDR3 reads TGCGCCAGCAGCTTGGGTGTAGGCAGGTCCAACTACGAGCAGTACTTC. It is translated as CASSLGVGRSNYEQYF.

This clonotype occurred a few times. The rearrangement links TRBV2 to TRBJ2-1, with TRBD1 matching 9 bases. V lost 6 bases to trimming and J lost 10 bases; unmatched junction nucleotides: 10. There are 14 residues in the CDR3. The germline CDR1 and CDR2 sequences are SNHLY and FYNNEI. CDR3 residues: CASSGEGQGTEQFF. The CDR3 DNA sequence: TGTGCCAGCAGCGGGGAAGGACAGGGGACGGAGCAGTTCTTC.

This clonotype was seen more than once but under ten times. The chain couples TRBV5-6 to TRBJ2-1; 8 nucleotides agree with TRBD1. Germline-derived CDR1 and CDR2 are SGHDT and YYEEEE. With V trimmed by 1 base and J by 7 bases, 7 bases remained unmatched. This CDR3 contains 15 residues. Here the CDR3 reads CASSLSGGSGNEQFF. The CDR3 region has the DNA TGTGCCAGCAGCTTGTCAGGGGGCTCGGGTAATGAGCAGTTCTTC.

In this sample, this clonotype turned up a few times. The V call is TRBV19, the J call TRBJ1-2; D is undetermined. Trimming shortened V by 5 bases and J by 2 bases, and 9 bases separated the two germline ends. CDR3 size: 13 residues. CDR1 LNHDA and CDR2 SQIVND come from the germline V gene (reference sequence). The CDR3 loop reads CASSVSANYGYTF. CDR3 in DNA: TGTGCCAGTAGTGTCTCGGCAAACTATGGCTACACCTTC.

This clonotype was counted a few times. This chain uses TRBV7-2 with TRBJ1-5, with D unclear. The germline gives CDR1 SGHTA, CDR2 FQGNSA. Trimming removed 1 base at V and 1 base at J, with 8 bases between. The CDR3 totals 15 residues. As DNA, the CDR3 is TGTGCCAGCAGCTTAGTGGTGGAGAGCAATCAGCCCCAGCATTTT. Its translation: CASSLVVESNQPQHF.

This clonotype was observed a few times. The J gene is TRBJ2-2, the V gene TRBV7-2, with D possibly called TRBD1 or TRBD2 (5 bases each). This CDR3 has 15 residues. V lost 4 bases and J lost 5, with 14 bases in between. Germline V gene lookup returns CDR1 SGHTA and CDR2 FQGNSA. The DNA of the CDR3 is TGTGCCAGCAGCTCAGGGCCCCGAGGGACCGGGGAGCTGTTTTTT. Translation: CASSSGPRGTGELFF. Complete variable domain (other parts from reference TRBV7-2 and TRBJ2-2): GAGVSQSPSNKVTEKGKDVELRCDPISGHTALYWYRQSLGQGLEFLIYFQGNSAPDKSGLPSDRFSAERTGGSVSTLTIQRTQQEDSAVYLCASSSGPRGTGELFFGEGSRLTVL.

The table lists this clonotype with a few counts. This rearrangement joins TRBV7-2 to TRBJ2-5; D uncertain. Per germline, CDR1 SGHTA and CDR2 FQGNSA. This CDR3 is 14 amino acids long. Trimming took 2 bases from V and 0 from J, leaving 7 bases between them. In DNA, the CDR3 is TGTGCCAGCAGCTTAACTTACAACCAAGAGACCCAGTACTTC. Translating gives CASSLTYNQETQYF.

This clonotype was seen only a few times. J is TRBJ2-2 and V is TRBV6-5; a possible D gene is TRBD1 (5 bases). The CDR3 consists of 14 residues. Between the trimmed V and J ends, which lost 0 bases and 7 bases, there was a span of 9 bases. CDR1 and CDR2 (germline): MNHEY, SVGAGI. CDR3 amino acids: CASSYSSTGGELFF. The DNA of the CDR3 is TGTGCCAGCAGTTACTCTAGCACAGGCGGGGAGCTGTTTTTT.

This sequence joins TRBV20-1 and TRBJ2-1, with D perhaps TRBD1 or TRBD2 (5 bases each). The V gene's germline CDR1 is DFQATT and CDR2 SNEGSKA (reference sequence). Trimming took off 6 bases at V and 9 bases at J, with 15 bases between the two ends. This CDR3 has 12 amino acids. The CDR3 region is CSALEGQGEQFF. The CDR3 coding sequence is TGCAGTGCCCTAGAGGGGCAGGGTGAGCAGTTCTTC.

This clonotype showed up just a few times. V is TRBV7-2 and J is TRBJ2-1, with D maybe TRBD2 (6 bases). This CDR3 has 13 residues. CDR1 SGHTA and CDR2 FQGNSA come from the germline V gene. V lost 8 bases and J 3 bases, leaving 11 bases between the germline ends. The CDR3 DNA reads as TGTGCCAGCGCTGCGGGGAGCTACAATGAGCAGTTCTTC. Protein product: CASAAGSYNEQFF. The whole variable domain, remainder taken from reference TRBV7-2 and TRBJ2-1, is GAGVSQSPSNKVTEKGKDVELRCDPISGHTALYWYRQSLGQGLEFLIYFQGNSAPDKSGLPSDRFSAERTGGSVSTLTIQRTQQEDSAVYLCASAAGSYNEQFFGPGTRLTVL.